This is a list of T cell receptor beta chains from one sample in a study of blood T cell repertoires in COVID-19. Profiling relied on immunoSEQ multiplex PCR, and the TCRdb table lists in-frame clones only, not all of them. The sample shows some 100,000 clones, under 80% of them seen only once. Material: peripheral blood. Source of these receptors: a man in his fifties with acute or convalescent COVID-19. Both conserved end residues are trimmed from each CDR3. A row's size may be missing; if present it is once, few, many or a size class.

size	V	CDR3
-	TRBV11-3	ASSLYSSYNEQF
-	TRBV18	ASSLLAGGLLDEQF
-	TRBV6-5	ASTPPGLTDTQY
-	TRBV6-5	ASSLWARGYGYT
-	TRBV12-3/TRBV12-4	ASSNRGSYEQY
-	TRBV4-2	ASRQGSNGYT
-	TRBV3-1/TRBV3-2	ASSRSAGSYNEQF
-	TRBV2	ASSEGGGREQF
once	TRBV7-9	ASSPLLGQGMNTEAF
once	TRBV4-1	ASSQGQALQETQY
-	TRBV27	ASSLAAGAYEQY
-	TRBV28	ASLSTGVTYNEQF
-	TRBV12-3/TRBV12-4	ASSSDNYEQY
-	TRBV15	ATSREGARTDTQY
-	TRBV30	AWTIGTGEKLF
-	TRBV28	ASSWGGADGNQPQH
-	TRBV6-1	ASSEPSRVLIYGYT
once	TRBV30	AWNEGTSYEQY
few	TRBV10-3	AISDGSSLVGYT
-	TRBV7-3	ASSLGPGGNGELF
-	TRBV6-6	ASRSQGTGELF
-	TRBV7-9	ASSFIGGKGNEQF
few	TRBV7-8	ASSPQGETQY
-	TRBV5-1	ASSLEGELF
once	TRBV18	ASSGTDNQPQH
-	TRBV5-4	ASSRLGTGSSYEQY
-	TRBV18	ASSPMRDISYEQY
-	TRBV6-5	ASSQGLASSGELF
-	TRBV6-5	ASKTPGQGMVGYT
few	TRBV11-2	ASSFGGLSYEQY
-	TRBV7-2	ASSTRDYSGGNTQY
-	TRBV7-9	ASSASHRVGPLH